This T cell receptor (beta chain) was retrieved from a study of metastatic and nonmetastatic thyroid tumors. Using MiXCR, TCRdb re-called clones from the PCR reads. The sample holds about 19,000 clones, over 25% seen once. This clone occurred many times. Treatment of any kind had been given to no patient before thyroid surgery. Germline V gene lookup returns CDR1 SGDLS and CDR2 YYNGEE. V was clipped by 4 bases and J by 8 bases, with 12 bases between them. This CDR3 comprises 12 residues. The sequencing input was adjacent normal tissue. This chain connects TRBV9 to TRBJ1-1; tentative D call: TRBD1 (6 bases). This TCR derives from a female donor with papillary thyroid cancer or a benign thyroid nodule (not recorded which). Some clones in this sample may be carry-over from other donors' samples. The CDR3 nucleotides are TGTGCCAGCAGCAATTCCGGGACAGAAGCTTTCTTT. Amino acids: CASSNSGTEAFF.